Below are 15 T cell receptor beta chains sequenced from a single sample in a study of identical twins. TCRdb re-derived calls from the 5' RACE reads in MiXCR, one entry per CDR3 protein. The data show about 240,000 distinct CDR3 sequences, with over 9.5% seen just once and approximately 11% held by the top ten. Sequencing was carried out using memory T cells sorted from blood. These receptor sequences come from a man aged 45-60 years in good health.

This clonotype occurred a few times. This sequence joins TRBV15 and TRBJ2-1, with 9 bases identical to TRBD2. V lost 4 bases and J lost 10; bases outside the gene matches: 8. Germline V lookup: CDR1 LNHNV, CDR2 YYDKDF (reference sequence). The CDR3 is made up of 14 amino acids. The CDR3 loop reads CATSKAGGRLEQFF. The CDR3 DNA follows: TGTGCCACCAGCAAAGCGGGGGGTAGGCTGGAGCAGTTCTTC.

The J gene is TRBJ2-1, the V gene TRBV9; possibly TRBD1 or TRBD2 for D (5 bases each). Per the germline V gene, CDR1 is SGDLS and CDR2 is YYNGEE. CDR3 length: 16 amino acids. V was shortened by 4 bases and J by 0 bases, with 14 bases between the two germline ends. The CDR3 DNA sequence: TGTGCCAGCAGCCTAGAGGGTAGGGGCTCCTACAATGAGCAGTTCTTC. This encodes CASSLEGRGSYNEQFF.

As concerns this clonotype: The germline gene is not matched at one end of the junction; a read error may be the cause. This chain links TRBV25-1 with TRBJ2-5; no clear D. In germline, CDR1 is MGHDK, CDR2 SYGVNS. This CDR3 is built from 12 residues. The CDR3 is CANSEFVGTQYF. In nucleotides, the CDR3 is TGTGCCAACAGTGAATTTGTGGGAACCCAGTACTTC.

The sample holds many counts of this clonotype. The rearrangement uses TRBV7-8 and TRBJ1-5; 7 bases match TRBD1. The CDR3 extends over 16 amino acids. After removal of 5 bases from V and 0 bases from J, the junction contained 7 bases not matched to a gene. Germline CDR1 is SGHVS and CDR2 is FQNEAQ. CDR3 DNA sequence: TGTGCCAGCAGCCCAGGGACAGCTTATAGCAATCAGCCCCAGCATTTT. Protein: CASSPGTAYSNQPQHF.

In this sample, this clonotype turned up a few times. Germline is not matched at one junction end, which may reflect a read error. CDR3 region: CASSQGTRAVF. DNA for the CDR3: TGTGCCAGCAGCCAAGGGACTAGGGCGGTCTTC. The J gene is TRBJ2-1, the V gene TRBV3-1; TRBD2 matches 7 bases. This CDR3 has 11 amino acids. CDR1 and CDR2 (germline): LGHDT, YNNKEL (reference sequence).

This clonotype has just a few counts. The chain links TRBV28 to TRBJ2-7, with 10 bases fitting TRBD2. The CDR3 is 14 amino acids. With 4 bases clipped from V and 6 bases from J, the junction kept 6 bases outside the gene matches. From germline, CDR1 is MDHEN and CDR2 SYDVKM. CDR3 coding DNA: TGTGCCAGCAGTTCAGCGGGGGGGCCTGGCGAGCAGTACTTC. It yields the protein CASSSAGGPGEQYF.

This rearrangement joins TRBV29-1 to TRBJ2-2; 7 nucleotides match TRBD2. V lost 5 bases and J lost 0; bases outside the gene matches: 6. Germline V gene lookup returns CDR1 SQVTM and CDR2 ANQGSEA. The CDR3 is 15 amino acids. The CDR3 here is CSVISGGANTGELFF. In DNA, the CDR3 is TGCAGCGTTATCTCGGGGGGAGCGAACACCGGGGAGCTGTTTTTT.

This clonotype was found many times. The chain recombines TRBV20-1 with TRBJ2-1; 7 bases are a match to TRBD1. CDR1 DFQATT and CDR2 SNEGSKA come from the germline V gene (reference sequence). The CDR3 contains 15 residues. V dropped 2 bases and J dropped 6; count of bases not matched to a gene: 10. CDR3 DNA sequence: TGCAGTGCTAGATATCAGGGGGACAAGATCAATGAGCAGTTCTTC. Translated: CSARYQGDKINEQFF.

This clonotype has just a few counts. The chain couples TRBV7-3 to TRBJ2-1; D call uncertain. Between the trimmed V and J ends, which lost 2 bases and 3 bases, there was a span of 11 bases. The germline CDR1 and CDR2 sequences are SGHTA and FQGTGA. CDR3 size: 15 residues. For the CDR3, the DNA is TGTGCCAGCAGCTTACGGTCGGAGTACTACAATGAGCAGTTCTTC. It yields the protein CASSLRSEYYNEQFF.

The chain links TRBV29-1 to TRBJ1-1; 7 bases match TRBD1. The J segment lost 6 bases and the V segment lost 2 bases, leaving 15 bases of the junction unmatched. This CDR3 is built from 16 residues. CDR1 and CDR2 (germline): SQVTM, ANQGSEA. The CDR3 is CSVESGGRGLLPEAFF. The CDR3 coding sequence is TGCAGCGTTGAATCTGGGGGTAGGGGGCTTTTGCCTGAAGCTTTCTTT.

The chain has TRBV3-1 and TRBJ2-1, with D hard to call. The CDR3 contains 17 residues. Trimming left V 0 bases short and J 7 bases short, with 19 bases between. Per the germline V gene, CDR1 is LGHDT and CDR2 is YNNKEL (reference sequence). CDR3 DNA sequence: TGTGCCAGCAGCCAAGATCGACACGCCGGATTGAGGAATGAGCAGTTCTTC. The encoded protein is CASSQDRHAGLRNEQFF.

This clonotype came up many times. This sequence joins TRBV20-1 and TRBJ1-2; D is perhaps TRBD1 (6 bases). Trimming removed 5 bases at V and 8 bases at J, with 18 bases between. CDR1 is DFQATT and CDR2 is SNEGSKA in the germline V gene (reference sequence). The CDR3 contains 13 residues. This chain's CDR3 is CSASGTPEGGYTF. CDR3 nucleotides: TGCAGTGCTTCCGGGACACCTGAAGGGGGCTACACCTTC.

This clonotype was seen many times. The chain links TRBV7-8 to TRBJ1-1; a weak D match, TRBD1 (6 bases). Germline CDR1 and CDR2: SGHVS and FQNEAQ. V dropped 3 bases and J dropped 6 bases, with 14 bases sitting between them. CDR3 size: 14 residues. The CDR3 here is CASSFSGPGAEAFF. The CDR3 coding sequence is TGTGCCAGCAGCTTTAGCGGCCCAGGGGCTGAAGCTTTCTTT.

This clonotype was seen many times. The chain links TRBV4-2 to TRBJ2-1; a weak D match, TRBD1 (6 bases). CDR1 is LGHNA, CDR2 YNFKEQ, per germline. The CDR3 contains 17 residues. Trimming pared 2 bases from V and 10 bases from J, leaving 24 bases between. This CDR3 reads CASSQNPGQGSSSEQFF. As DNA, the CDR3 is TGTGCCAGCAGCCAAAACCCCGGGCAGGGGAGCAGTTCGGAGCAGTTCTTC.

In the case of this clonotype: Being one base from a much bigger clone, this may be a read error. J is TRBJ2-7 and V is TRBV6-5; a weak D match, TRBD1 (6 bases). The CDR3 covers 14 residues. From germline, CDR1 is MNHEY and CDR2 SVGAGI. The CDR3 loop reads CSSSYLDRTYEQYF. The CDR3 DNA sequence: TGTTCCAGCAGTTACCTCGACAGGACCTACGAGCAGTACTTC.